This T cell receptor (beta chain) stems from a study of glioma-infiltrating T cells after dendritic cell vaccination. On the study more broadly: Dendritic cell vaccination trial patients had either newly diagnosed or recurrent glioblastoma.

Blood PBMC samples: pre-vaccination, two weeks post third vaccination, and at tumor progression. TCRB CDR3 was amplified from 2 ug genomic DNA or less. Assay: immunoSEQ multiplex PCR; the TCRdb copy retains only in-frame clones and omits some. The data hold about 64,000 clones, with approximately 85% observed a single time. The material sequenced was blood, taken before dendritic cell vaccination. This receptor was taken from a human donor with glioblastoma.

The CDR3 spells CASSLLAGGQSSYEQYF. In DNA, the CDR3 is TGTGCCAGCAGCTTGCTAGCGGGGGGACAGAGCTCCTACGAGCAGTACTTC. The rearrangement joins TRBV11-2 to TRBJ2-5; 11 nucleotides align to TRBD2. The J call may be mistaken, given a closer DNA end match to TRBJ2-7. The germline V gene has CDR1 SGHAT and CDR2 FQNNGV. The CDR3 covers 17 residues.